Listed below are T cell receptor beta chains from one sample, sequenced in a study of OX40 agonist ivuxolimab in advanced cancers. Sequencing used immunoSEQ multiplex PCR; TCRdb keeps in-frame clones, though not all of them. Of 65,000 to 80,000 clones detected, just under 95% appear once; the ten largest clones hold 11%. The specimen comprised CD4+ or CD8+ T cells sorted from blood, sampled in a trial of the OX40 agonist ivuxolimab. Every receptor here comes from an adult with an advanced solid tumor such as melanoma, head and neck, liver or kidney cancer. Each CDR3 is given with its conserved first and last residue. A D gene is named only where the DNA matches it firmly. Some rows have no size entry. The others give once, few or many, or a class for an expanded clone.

>.|TRBJ2-1|TRBV9|.
TGTGCCAGCAGCGTAGATGGTGCGGGGTTAGGGGCCAATGAGCAGTTCTTC
CASSVDGAGLGANEQFF
>.|TRBJ1-1|TRBV6-5|.
TGTGCCAGCAGTGTGGACAGTATGAACACTGAAGCTTTCTTT
CASSVDSMNTEAFF
>once|TRBJ1-1|TRBV6-5|.
TGTGCCATTAGGGACAACTTGAACACTGAAGCTTTCTTT
CAIRDNLNTEAFF
>.|TRBJ2-1|TRBV5-4|TRBD1
TGTGCCAGCAGCTTGGGACAGGGGGCGTCAAATGAGCAGTTCTTC
CASSLGQGASNEQFF
>.|TRBJ2-5|TRBV12-5|.
TGTGCTAGTGGTTTGGTACAACAGGGTGAGACCCAGTACTTC
CASGLVQQGETQYF
>.|TRBJ1-2|TRBV7-3|.
TGTGCCAGCAGCTTAGGTCCGGCGGGGCCAATGGCGAGTAACTATGGCTACACCTTC
CASSLGPAGPMASNYGYTF
>.|TRBJ2-7|TRBV4-1|.
TGCGCCAGCAGCCAGGCGAGGACAGTCTCCTACGAGCAGTACTTC
CASSQARTVSYEQYF
>.|TRBJ1-1|TRBV5-4|TRBD1
TGTGCCAGCAGCTCTGACAGGGGAGGCACTGAAGCTTTCTTT
CASSSDRGGTEAFF
>.|TRBJ2-7|TRBV13|.
TGTGCCAGCAGCTTAGGCGGGCCGGAGCAGTACTTC
CASSLGGPEQYF
>.|TRBJ2-3|TRBV5-1|.
TGCGCCAGCTGTACTTCAGATACGCAGTATTTT
CASCTSDTQYF